This T cell receptor beta chain was sequenced in a study of regulatory T cells in long-lasting Graves disease. Noted time point: newly diagnosed GD, antithyroid drugs for less than 3 months. Researchers made the TCR library from RNA that was extracted from PBMCs. CDR3 length: 15 amino acids. The V and J ends lost 3 bases and 7 bases, in that order; junction bases with no gene match: 5. Looked up from germline, CDR1 is MGHDK and CDR2 is SYGVNS. CDR3-region Arm-PCR and iRepertoire HTBI primers produced the TCR beta libraries. TCRdb redid the calling of the multiplex PCR reads with MiXCR, one entry per CDR3 protein. The sample shows about 440,000 distinct CDR3 sequences, about 16% of them seen only once. This sample also belongs to another study, concerning T cells in Graves' hyperthyroidism and ophthalmopathy. That work adds: Newly diagnosed hyperthyroidism, duration under 2 months, in patients aged 18 to 65.

This chain links TRBV25-1 with TRBJ1-4, with 10 positions matching TRBD1. The sequence was obtained from a woman aged 30 to 39 with Graves disease. The sequences come from peripheral blood mononuclear cells (PBMCs), collected at new diagnosis, from a patient treated with antithyroid drugs. DNA for the CDR3: TGTGCCAGCAGTGAGCGACAGGGGGCGGCTGAAAAACTGTTTTTT. Translated: CASSERQGAAEKLFF.